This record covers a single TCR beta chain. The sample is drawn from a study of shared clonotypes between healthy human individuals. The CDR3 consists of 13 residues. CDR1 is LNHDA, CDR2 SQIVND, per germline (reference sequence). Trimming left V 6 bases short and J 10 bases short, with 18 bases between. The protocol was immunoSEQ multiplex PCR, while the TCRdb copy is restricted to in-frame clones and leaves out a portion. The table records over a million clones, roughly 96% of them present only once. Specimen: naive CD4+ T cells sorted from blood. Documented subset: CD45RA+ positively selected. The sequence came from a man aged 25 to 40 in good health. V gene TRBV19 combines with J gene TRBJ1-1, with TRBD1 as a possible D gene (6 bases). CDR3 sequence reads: CASRGQGGQGAFF. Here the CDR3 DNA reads TGTGCCAGTAGGGGGCAAGGGGGGCAAGGAGCTTTCTTT.